This T cell receptor (beta chain) came from a study of T cell responses to AZD1222 COVID-19 vaccine. Notes on the study in general: Breadth and depth of Spike-specific TCRs rose after two AZD1222 doses. Distributed over spike, vaccine-associated CD4 TCRs predominated at 160-218 and 743-854. Clonal diversity may have been underestimated, and the donors were mostly white British, with more females than males.

This CDR3 is 16 amino acids long. Germline V gives CDR1 SNHLY, CDR2 FYNNEI. V lost 7 bases to trimming and J lost 2 bases; unmatched junction nucleotides: 13. To note about this clone: Antigen: not known.

Second-dose intervals of approximately 4 or approximately 12 weeks were pooled. Profiling relied on immunoSEQ multiplex PCR, and the TCRdb table lists in-frame clones only, not all of them. The sample consists of tens of thousands of clones, around nine tenths of them appearing once. Sequencing was performed on peripheral blood, taken 28 days after the second AZD1222 dose. This TCR came from an adult who received the AZD1222 COVID-19 vaccine. The chain employs TRBV2 and TRBJ1-2, with 7 positions matching TRBD1. CDR3 in amino acids: CASMSPTQGLNYGYTF. As DNA, the CDR3 is TGTGCCAGCATGAGTCCAACACAGGGGCTCAACTATGGCTACACCTTC. The variable domain in full, with the rest retrieved from reference TRBV2 and TRBJ1-2, is EPEVTQTPSHQVTQMGQEVILRCVPISNHLYFYWYRQILGQKVEFLVSFYNNEISEKSEIFDDQFSVERPDGSNFTLKIRSTKLEDSAMYFCASMSPTQGLNYGYTFGSGTRLTVV.